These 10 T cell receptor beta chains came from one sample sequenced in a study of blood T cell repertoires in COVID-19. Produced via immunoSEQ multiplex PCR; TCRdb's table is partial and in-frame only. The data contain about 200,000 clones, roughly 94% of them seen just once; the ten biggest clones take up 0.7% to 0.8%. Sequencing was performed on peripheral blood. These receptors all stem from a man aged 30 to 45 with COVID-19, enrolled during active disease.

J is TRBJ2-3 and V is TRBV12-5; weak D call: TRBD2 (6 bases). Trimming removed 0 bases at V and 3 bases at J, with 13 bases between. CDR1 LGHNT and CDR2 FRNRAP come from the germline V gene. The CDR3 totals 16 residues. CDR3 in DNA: TGTGCTAGTGGTTTGGTTTTGGGGGGTGGGACAGATACGCAGTATTTT. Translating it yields CASGLVLGGGTDTQYF. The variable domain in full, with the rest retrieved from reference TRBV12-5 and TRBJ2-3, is DARVTQTPRHKVTEMGQEVTMRCQPILGHNTVFWYRQTMMQGLELLAYFRNRAPLDDSGMPKDRFSAEMPDATLATLKIQPSEPRDSAVYFCASGLVLGGGTDTQYFGPGTRLTVL.

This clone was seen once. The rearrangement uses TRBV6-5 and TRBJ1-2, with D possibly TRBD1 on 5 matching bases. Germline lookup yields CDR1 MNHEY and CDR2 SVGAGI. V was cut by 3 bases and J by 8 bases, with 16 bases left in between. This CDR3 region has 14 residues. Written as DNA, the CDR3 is TGTGCCAGCAGTTATATTTCGGGGGGACGGGGCTACACCTTC. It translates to CASSYISGGRGYTF.

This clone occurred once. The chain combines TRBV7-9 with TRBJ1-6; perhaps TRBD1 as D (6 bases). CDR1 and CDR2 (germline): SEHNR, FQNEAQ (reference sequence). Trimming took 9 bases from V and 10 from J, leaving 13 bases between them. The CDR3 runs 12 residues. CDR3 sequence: CASTYRESPLHF. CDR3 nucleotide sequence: TGTGCCAGTACCTACAGGGAATCACCCCTCCACTTT. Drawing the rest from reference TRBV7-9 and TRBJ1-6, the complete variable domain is DTGVSQNPRHKITKRGQNVTFRCDPISEHNRLYWYRQTLGQGPEFLTYFQNEAQLEKSRLLSDRFSAERPKGSFSTLEIQRTEQGDSAMYLCASTYRESPLHFGNGTRLTVT.

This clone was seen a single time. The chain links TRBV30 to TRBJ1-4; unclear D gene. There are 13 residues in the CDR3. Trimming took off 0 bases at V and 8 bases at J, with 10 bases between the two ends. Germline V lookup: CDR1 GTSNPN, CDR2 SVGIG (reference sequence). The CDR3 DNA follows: TGTGCCTGGAGTGTACTCTCAGGCGAAAAACTGTTTTTT. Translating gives CAWSVLSGEKLFF.

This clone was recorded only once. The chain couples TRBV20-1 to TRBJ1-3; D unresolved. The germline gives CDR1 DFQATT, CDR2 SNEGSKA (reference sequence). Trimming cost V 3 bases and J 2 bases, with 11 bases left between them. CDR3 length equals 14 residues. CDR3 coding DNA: TGCAGTGCTAGTGTCGATTCTACTGGAAACACCATATATTTT. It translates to CSASVDSTGNTIYF.

The CDR3 sequence: CSVGTGPSDGYTF. As DNA, the CDR3 is TGCAGCGTTGGGACAGGTCCAAGCGATGGCTACACCTTC. The chain couples TRBV29-1 to TRBJ1-2, with TRBD1 matching 7 bases. Germline CDR1 and CDR2: SQVTM and ANQGSEA. The trim removed 4 bases at V and 6 bases at J, leaving 8 bases unmatched. The length of the CDR3 is 13 residues. The full variable domain, its missing parts supplied by reference TRBV29-1 and TRBJ1-2, is SAVISQKPSRDICQRGTSLTIQCQVDSQVTMMFWYRQQPGQSLTLIATANQGSEATYESGFVIDKFPISRPNLTFSTLTVSNMSPEDSSIYLCSVGTGPSDGYTFGSGTRLTVV.

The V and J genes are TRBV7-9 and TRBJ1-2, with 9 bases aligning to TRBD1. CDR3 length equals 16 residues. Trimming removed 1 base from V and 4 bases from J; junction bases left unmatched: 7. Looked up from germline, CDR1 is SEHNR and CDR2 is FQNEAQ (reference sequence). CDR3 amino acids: CASSLDGGQGSYGYTF. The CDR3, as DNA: TGTGCCAGCAGCTTAGACGGGGGACAGGGAAGCTATGGCTACACCTTC.

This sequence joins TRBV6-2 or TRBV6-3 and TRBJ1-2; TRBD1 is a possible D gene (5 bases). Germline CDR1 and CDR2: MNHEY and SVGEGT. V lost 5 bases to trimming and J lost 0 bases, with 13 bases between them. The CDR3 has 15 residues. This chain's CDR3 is CASSQGRAANYGYTF. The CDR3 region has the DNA TGTGCCAGCAGTCAGGGCAGGGCGGCTAACTATGGCTACACCTTC.

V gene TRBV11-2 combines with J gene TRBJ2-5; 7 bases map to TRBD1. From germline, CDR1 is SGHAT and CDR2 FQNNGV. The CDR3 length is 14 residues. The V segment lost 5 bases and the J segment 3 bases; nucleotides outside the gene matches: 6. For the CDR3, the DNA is TGTGCCAGCAGCAAGGGGACAGCCAAAGAGACCCAGTACTTC. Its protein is CASSKGTAKETQYF.

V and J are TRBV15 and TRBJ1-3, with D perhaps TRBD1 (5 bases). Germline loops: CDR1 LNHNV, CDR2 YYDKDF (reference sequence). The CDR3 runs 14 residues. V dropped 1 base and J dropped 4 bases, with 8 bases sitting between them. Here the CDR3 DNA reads TGTGCCACCAGCAGAGGCCAGGGAGGAAACACCATATATTTT. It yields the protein CATSRGQGGNTIYF.